This T cell receptor beta chain is from a study of T cells in women clearing cervical HPV infection. The wider study: No precancer developed; the control's incident HPV16 infection cleared within 12 months.

Whole-study results and caveats: Richness differences could reflect unmeasured T-cell content per sample. CIN3+ cases had significantly higher TCR repertoire richness than controls, but evenness did not differ.

Cervical HPV DNA detected by MY09/MY11 PCR, typed by dot-blot. V was shortened by 2 bases and J by 0 bases, with 16 bases between the two germline ends. CDR3 length equals 17 residues. Germline CDR1 SNHLY, CDR2 FYNNEI. Regarding this clone: Its antigen is still unknown. The read finishes 3 residues shy of the CDR3 end, and the germline J gene is used to complete it.

Profiling relied on immunoSEQ multiplex PCR, and the TCRdb table lists in-frame clones only, not all of them. The ten top clones account for approximately 6.6%, within a sample of about 37,000 clones. The V gene is TRBV2, the J gene TRBJ1-2, with D perhaps TRBD1 (6 bases). The sequence was collected from a woman aged 18 to 75 with a cervical HPV16 infection that either progressed to CIN3+ or cleared (not recorded which). The sequencing input was blood buffy coat. The CDR3 DNA, read in part, is TGTGCCAGCAGTGAATCCCCCTCACAGGGATCTAACTATGGC. This sequence encodes CASSESPSQGSNYG. The full CDR3 reads CASSESPSQGSNYGYTF.